This T cell receptor (beta chain) emerged from a study of CD8 T cells in Susac syndrome. Germline V lookup: CDR1 MNHEY, CDR2 SVGEGT. CDR3 length equals 14 residues. The junction had 8 bases not matched to a gene; V was cut back by 8 bases and J by 4 bases. CD8+ and CD4+ T cells from blood underwent TCR beta sequencing. Healthy donors formed controls matched for age and sex. When the RNA was reverse transcribed, random hexamers were used with an input of roughly 0.45 to 1 ug. A multiplex approach, immunoSEQ multiplex PCR, amplified TCR beta CDR3 across 54 Vbeta and 13 Jbeta. TCRdb fed the immunoSEQ multiplex PCR reads into MiXCR, producing one record per CDR3 protein. The sample has more than 150,000 distinct CDR3 sequences; around 95% are singletons.

The sequence derives from a human donor in good health. The sample consisted of CD4+ T cells from PBMCs. The chain links TRBV6-2 or TRBV6-3 to TRBJ2-1; 7 bases map to TRBD1. The CDR3 region is CASRPGGRYNEQFF. CDR3 nucleotide sequence: TGTGCCAGCCGACCAGGGGGAAGGTACAATGAGCAGTTCTTC.